The rows below give T cell receptor beta chains drawn from one sample of a study of blood T cell repertoires in COVID-19. Produced via immunoSEQ multiplex PCR; TCRdb's table is partial and in-frame only. The table lists 62,000 or so clones, more than 80% of them singletons. The sequencing input was peripheral blood. The receptors were gathered from a man in his forties or fifties with acute or convalescent COVID-19. CDR3s include the opening cysteine and the closing phenylalanine or tryptophan. Clone size is given for some rows only: seen once, a few or many times, or a class if the clone is expanded.

-	TRBJ1-2	TRBV7-9	CASSLDQGDYGYTF
-	TRBJ2-7	TRBV6-2/TRBV6-3	CASSYLLAGNYEQYF
-	TRBJ1-1	TRBV30	CAWRDRALIGRTEAFF
once	TRBJ1-2	TRBV9	CASSVGGPGGYGYTF
-	TRBJ2-3	TRBV7-9	CASSPTGERSLGSTDTQYF
-	TRBJ1-3	TRBV5-4	CASSPEEGGNTIYF
-	TRBJ2-6	TRBV4-3	CASSQDWDRTDSGANVLTF
-	TRBJ2-1	TRBV2	CASREPSGRQLLPRHNEQFF
-	TRBJ1-2	TRBV4-2	CASSLGRSGSGSYTF
-	TRBJ2-3	TRBV4-3	CASSQENPTSTDTQYF
-	TRBJ2-7	TRBV7-9	CATEASGSYEQYF
-	TRBJ1-2	TRBV29-1	CSVVVSAGDRYTF
-	TRBJ1-5	TRBV4-1	CASSPRDSVVIVCQPQHF
few	TRBJ1-5	TRBV19	CASSIGQYNQPQHF
-	TRBJ2-5	TRBV7-2	CASSYSGRGETQYF
-	TRBJ2-6	TRBV6-5	CASTLGSSGANVLTF
few	TRBJ1-5	TRBV28	CASTPQGNQPQHF
-	TRBJ2-2	TRBV24-1	CATSDNPGTGTFANTGELFF
-	TRBJ2-1	TRBV29-1	CSVQQGLAYNEQFF
-	TRBJ1-1	TRBV6-2/TRBV6-3	CASSPTGGLNAFF
-	TRBJ2-1	TRBV3-1/TRBV3-2	CASRGGGEQFF
-	TRBJ1-6	TRBV9	CASSVDVQGIGYNSPLHF